The 17 T cell receptor beta chains listed next were all sequenced from one sample in a study of cytomegalovirus exposure and HLA in healthy donors. PCR was performed using 60 Vbeta and 13 Jbeta primers. Assay used: immunoSEQ multiplex PCR; TCRdb lists only in-frame clones, some missing. The data contain 190,000 or so clones, around 83% of them seen just once; the ten biggest clones take up 1.6%. Source material: PBMCs. Receptor source: a man aged 45 to 65 in good health and CMV-seronegative.

The rearrangement links TRBV4-3 to TRBJ1-2, with 7 bases aligning to TRBD1. This CDR3 is 17 amino acids long. Germline V gene lookup returns CDR1 LGHNA and CDR2 YSLEER. The J segment lost 6 bases and the V segment lost 0 bases, leaving 13 bases of the junction unmatched. The CDR3 DNA sequence: TGCGCCAGCAGCCAAGATCGGGCAGGGGGAGAGGTGGATGGCTACACCTTC. Its translation is CASSQDRAGGEVDGYTF.

V usage is TRBV19 and J usage is TRBJ2-5, with TRBD1 as a possible D gene (5 bases). Germline lookup yields CDR1 LNHDA and CDR2 SQIVND (reference sequence). The CDR3 runs to 14 residues. Trimming cost V 3 bases and J 1 base, with 9 bases left between them. The CDR3 region is CASSIAGRQETQYF. The CDR3 region has the DNA TGTGCCAGTAGTATTGCAGGGCGCCAAGAGACCCAGTACTTC.

V gene TRBV27 combines with J gene TRBJ2-1; 9 nucleotides align to TRBD2. Germline CDR1 and CDR2: MNHEY and SMNVEV (reference sequence). CDR3 size: 17 residues. The V gene end was trimmed by 2 bases and the J gene end by 2 bases; junction bases not matched to a gene: 7. CDR3 protein: CASSLRLAGNPYNEQFF. The CDR3 bases are TGTGCCAGCAGTTTAAGGCTAGCGGGGAATCCCTACAATGAGCAGTTCTTC.

The chain is built from TRBV7-2 and TRBJ2-1; 8 positions match TRBD1. Trimming took 5 bases from V and 9 from J; bases not matched to a gene: 18. Germline-derived CDR1 and CDR2 are SGHTA and FQGNSA. CDR3 size: 17 residues. The CDR3 DNA is TGTGCCAGCAGCACCCACTCGACAGGGGTTAGGGGAGGTGAGCAGTTCTTC. As protein: CASSTHSTGVRGGEQFF.

This clone was found a few times. The chain combines TRBV7-2 with TRBJ1-5; 9 bases agree with TRBD1. The V segment lost 5 bases and the J segment 1 base; nucleotides outside the gene matches: 6. The CDR3 runs to 16 residues. Germline V gene lookup returns CDR1 SGHTA and CDR2 FQGNSA. The CDR3 DNA reads as TGTGCCAGCAGCGAAACAGGGGGCGCGAGCAATCAGCCCCAGCATTTT. Its protein is CASSETGGASNQPQHF. Combining the CDR3 with reference TRBV7-2 and TRBJ1-5 gives the whole variable domain GAGVSQSPSNKVTEKGKDVELRCDPISGHTALYWYRQSLGQGLEFLIYFQGNSAPDKSGLPSDRFSAERTGGSVSTLTIQRTQQEDSAVYLCASSETGGASNQPQHFGDGTRLSIL.

This rearrangement joins TRBV29-1 to TRBJ1-1; D is uncertain. The V end lost 0 bases, the J end lost 6 bases, and 11 bases lay between the germline ends. This CDR3 is 13 amino acids long. CDR1 is SQVTM, CDR2 ANQGSEA, per germline. CDR3 bases: TGCAGCGTTGAAGATAACTTTAGAGCTGAAGCTTTCTTT. Translated, it gives CSVEDNFRAEAFF.

The chain combines TRBV6-6 with TRBJ1-2; 7 bases align to TRBD1. The CDR3 totals 13 residues. From germline, CDR1 is MNHNY and CDR2 SVGAGI (reference sequence). V shed 6 bases and J 8 bases; nucleotides not matched to a gene: 9. CDR3 in DNA: TGTGCCAGCAGCGCGACAGGGAGTGAAGGCTACACCTTC. Protein sequence: CASSATGSEGYTF.

V gene TRBV18 combines with J gene TRBJ1-1, with TRBD1 matching over 9 bases. This CDR3 region has 14 residues. Unmatched junction bases numbered 6, after V lost 3 bases and J lost 7 bases. The germline V gene encodes CDR1 KGHSH and CDR2 LQKENI. The CDR3 nucleotides read TGTGCCAGCTCACCCGGGACAGGGATAAGTGAAGCTTTCTTT. Its translation: CASSPGTGISEAFF.

This chain connects TRBV27 to TRBJ2-7, with TRBD2 as a possible D gene (6 bases). This CDR3 is 13 amino acids long. Per the germline V gene, CDR1 is MNHEY and CDR2 is SMNVEV (reference sequence). The V gene lost 8 bases and the J gene lost 2 bases, with 13 bases spanning the gap. The CDR3 reads CASGSGVTYEQYF. The DNA for the CDR3 is TGTGCCAGCGGATCGGGGGTTACCTACGAGCAGTACTTC.

In its sample, this clone was seen a few times. The rearrangement links TRBV12-1 to TRBJ2-1; the D call TRBD1 from the table was never checked on the DNA. TRBV12-1 is a pseudogene locus. This CDR3 region has 16 residues. The CDR3: CASSSPGTDLTGGQFF. The CDR3 DNA is TGTGCCAGCAGCAGCCCCGGGACAGATTTAACCGGGGGGCAGTTCTTC.

The chain links TRBV7-2 to TRBJ2-3; D ambiguous. CDR3 size: 13 residues. Germline lookup yields CDR1 SGHTA and CDR2 FQGNSA. Trimming removed 3 bases from V and 2 bases from J, with 6 bases in between. CDR3 residues: CASSLGFTDTQYF. DNA for the CDR3: TGTGCCAGCAGCTTGGGCTTCACAGATACGCAGTATTTT.

The chain combines TRBV7-3 with TRBJ1-5, with D hard to call. V lost 2 bases and J lost 3, with 8 bases in between. Germline CDR1 SGHTA, CDR2 FQGTGA. The CDR3 runs 14 residues. The CDR3 nucleotides are TGTGCCAGCAGCTTATACAGCCTCAATCAGCCCCAGCATTTT. Translated, it gives CASSLYSLNQPQHF.

This clone was seen only a few times. The CDR3 region has the DNA TGTGCCAGCAGCCAAGAGCACAGGGGTACCGGGGAGCTGTTTTTT. This translates into CASSQEHRGTGELFF. V and J are TRBV4-2 and TRBJ2-2; TRBD1 matches 7 bases. The V gene end was trimmed by 0 bases and the J gene end by 5 bases; junction bases not matched to a gene: 3. The CDR3 consists of 15 residues. CDR1 and CDR2 from the germline V gene are LGHNA and YNFKEQ.

The rearrangement joins TRBV25-1 to TRBJ2-2; possible D gene TRBD2, 5 bases. The CDR3 loop spans 13 amino acids. In germline, CDR1 is MGHDK, CDR2 SYGVNS. V was pared by 6 bases and J by 4 bases, with 9 bases between. CDR3 region: CASRRVATGELFF. The CDR3, as DNA: TGTGCCAGCAGGAGGGTAGCCACCGGGGAGCTGTTTTTT.

The rearrangement joins TRBV6-1 to TRBJ2-7; possibly TRBD2 for D (6 bases). CDR3 length: 14 amino acids. CDR1 is MNHNS, CDR2 SASEGT, per germline. Trimming pared 3 bases from V and 5 bases from J, leaving 14 bases between. The CDR3 DNA is TGTGCCAGCAGTGAGCCGGGACTCAAAAACGAGCAGTACTTC. This codes for CASSEPGLKNEQYF.

The chain is built from TRBV9 and TRBJ2-3, with D possibly matching TRBD2 (6 bases). The CDR3 consists of 15 residues. V was pared by 3 bases and J by 4 bases, with 15 bases between. The germline gives CDR1 SGDLS, CDR2 YYNGEE. As DNA, the CDR3 is TGTGCCAGCAGCGGAGATCCGACGGGGGCAGATACGCAGTATTTT. It specifies CASSGDPTGADTQYF.

Only a few counts were recorded for this clone. V gene TRBV5-8 combines with J gene TRBJ2-2, with D uncertain. CDR1 and CDR2 (germline): SGHTS, YDEGEE. CDR3 length: 17 residues. The V and J ends lost 0 bases and 6 bases respectively, with 18 bases between them. In nucleotides, the CDR3 is TGTGCCAGCAGCTTGGAGCCTATGAGATCCGCTCCCGGGGAGCTGTTTTTT. It is translated as CASSLEPMRSAPGELFF.